This passage covers 28 T cell receptor beta chains from one sample sequenced in a study of T cells expressing NK-cell markers. TCRdb reprocessed the 5' RACE reads, with one entry per CDR3 protein and no DNA. The listing records over 250,000 distinct CDR3 sequences. Sequenced sample: blood T cells: a sorted CD56 or NKG2C T cell subset, CD4+ or CD8+ T cells, or bulk PBMC T cells (not recorded which). Source of these receptors: a woman between 18 and 75 years old in good health.

The chain joins TRBV20-1 to TRBJ1-6; TCRdb reports TRBD1, a call that lacks DNA to check it against. CDR3 length equals 14 residues. Germline assignment: CDR1 DFQATT and CDR2 SNEGSKA (reference sequence). The CDR3 loop is CSATKGRTDSSLHF.

The chain joins TRBV12-3 or TRBV12-4 to TRBJ1-6; TCRdb designates TRBD1, a call that cannot be tested without DNA. CDR3 size: 16 residues. The CDR3 loop is CASTKGQGSYNSPLHF.

The V call is TRBV18, the J call TRBJ2-1. The CDR3 is 13 amino acids. The germline CDR1 and CDR2 sequences are KGHSH and LQKENI. CDR3 protein: CASSPTGVNEQFF.

This CDR3 is CASSYLGNTEAFF. The J gene is TRBJ1-1, the V gene TRBV6-5. This CDR3 is 13 amino acids long. Germline V gene lookup returns CDR1 MNHEY and CDR2 SVGAGI.

This chain uses TRBV6-5 with TRBJ2-7; TCRdb names TRBD1, which stays unverified in the absence of DNA. CDR3 size: 14 residues. Germline V gene data show CDR1 as MNHEY and CDR2 as SVGAGI. The CDR3 region is CASSYGGQTYEQYF.

The chain is built from TRBV12-3 or TRBV12-4 and TRBJ2-5; as DNA is missing, the TRBD1 call by TCRdb cannot be tested. This CDR3 is 13 amino acids long. Here the CDR3 reads CASRIRGVETQYF.

The V gene is TRBV11-2, the J gene TRBJ2-1; TCRdb selects TRBD1, and the lack of DNA leaves this call unchecked. CDR1 and CDR2 from the germline V gene are SGHAT and FQNNGV. The CDR3 contains 15 residues. CDR3 sequence reads: CASSSPGRGDGEQFF.

The rearrangement joins TRBV6-2 or TRBV6-3 to TRBJ2-1; the TCRdb call, TRBD2, lacks DNA for checking. The CDR3 is 14 amino acids. CDR1 and CDR2 (germline): MNHEY, SVGEGT. This CDR3 reads CASSYSPPSDEQFF.

The V call is TRBV6-1, the J call TRBJ1-2; TCRdb's D gene call, TRBD1, goes unchecked for lack of DNA. CDR3 length equals 13 residues. Per germline, CDR1 MNHNS and CDR2 SASEGT. CDR3 in amino acids: CASSPGQHYGYTF.

The CDR3 is CASHPALAKNIQYF. The chain recombines TRBV6-1 with TRBJ2-4. The length of the CDR3 is 14 residues. Per the germline V gene, CDR1 is MNHNS and CDR2 is SASEGT.

The V gene is TRBV7-2, the J gene TRBJ2-3. The germline V gene has CDR1 SGHTA and CDR2 FQGNSA. The CDR3 totals 12 residues. CDR3 sequence reads: CASSFSGDTQYF.

This chain uses TRBV7-9 with TRBJ2-1; without DNA, the TCRdb call of TRBD1 cannot be checked. The CDR3 has 17 residues. The V gene's germline CDR1 is SEHNR and CDR2 FQNEAQ (reference sequence). The CDR3: CASSFVPGLEYYNEQFF.

The chain's CDR3 is CASSLVSETQYF. The chain recombines TRBV5-6 with TRBJ2-5. Looked up from germline, CDR1 is SGHDT and CDR2 is YYEEEE. This CDR3 comprises 12 residues.

This chain uses TRBV5-1 with TRBJ2-2; TCRdb gives TRBD1 as the D gene, but with no DNA this cannot be confirmed. This CDR3 has 16 residues. The germline V gene encodes CDR1 SGHRS and CDR2 YFSETQ. CDR3 in amino acids: CASLHTTGTPTGELFF.

The J gene is TRBJ2-7, the V gene TRBV9; the D gene TCRdb calls, TRBD1, cannot be checked with no DNA. The CDR3 totals 16 residues. Germline-derived CDR1 and CDR2 are SGDLS and YYNGEE. The CDR3 sequence: CASSVDHTGAAYEQYF.

The chain is built from TRBV5-6 and TRBJ2-2. Germline CDR1 SGHDT, CDR2 YYEEEE. The length of the CDR3 is 15 residues. The CDR3 spells CASSLGLPYTGELFF.

V usage is TRBV7-2 and J usage is TRBJ1-1; the TCRdb call, TRBD1, lacks DNA for checking. Germline assignment: CDR1 SGHTA and CDR2 FQGNSA. The CDR3 covers 15 residues. The CDR3 region is CASSFDRGEETEAFF.

The V call is TRBV28, the J call TRBJ1-1; TCRdb gives TRBD1 as the D gene, but with no DNA this cannot be confirmed. The CDR3 is 15 residues long. Germline V gene data show CDR1 as MDHEN and CDR2 as SYDVKM. The CDR3 spells CASSSPPGGLSEAFF.

The chain recombines TRBV9 with TRBJ2-2; TCRdb indicates TRBD1, and absent DNA this call remains unverified. Germline CDR1 and CDR2: SGDLS and YYNGEE. CDR3 size: 13 residues. The CDR3 here is CASSATGAGELFF.

The rearrangement uses TRBV3-1 and TRBJ1-1. CDR3 size: 15 residues. Germline CDR1 is LGHDT and CDR2 is YNNKEL (reference sequence). The CDR3 region is CASSQSGGVNTEAFF.

This sequence joins TRBV4-1 and TRBJ2-5; the D call from TCRdb, TRBD2, cannot be confirmed without DNA. Germline V gene lookup returns CDR1 MGHRA and CDR2 YSYEKL. The CDR3 spans 15 residues. CDR3 region: CASSQLKTSGRDQYF.

The rearrangement uses TRBV18 and TRBJ2-1; TCRdb lists TRBD2, though no DNA is available to test this call. CDR1 and CDR2 (germline): KGHSH, LQKENI. The CDR3 length is 17 residues. The CDR3 is CASSPPLADLSYNEQFF.

This chain joins TRBV4-3 and TRBJ1-5; the D call from TCRdb, TRBD1, cannot be confirmed without DNA. Germline assignment: CDR1 LGHNA and CDR2 YSLEER. The CDR3 extends over 15 amino acids. The CDR3 sequence: CASSLGVGRHQPQHF.

J is TRBJ2-4 and V is TRBV6-5; the D call of TRBD1 rests on TCRdb alone, since no DNA is present to check it. The germline CDR1 and CDR2 sequences are MNHEY and SVGAGI. The CDR3 totals 16 residues. CDR3 sequence: CASSSIRDRNKNIQYF.

The chain employs TRBV7-2 and TRBJ1-3. Germline V gene sequence: CDR1 SGHTA, CDR2 FQGNSA. This CDR3 is 13 amino acids long. The CDR3 loop reads CASGHSSGNTIYF.

V usage is TRBV7-2 and J usage is TRBJ2-6. CDR1 is SGHTA and CDR2 is FQGNSA in the germline V gene. This CDR3 spans 14 amino acids. The CDR3 loop is CASSLDYGANVLTF.

V usage is TRBV20-1 and J usage is TRBJ1-5; TCRdb's D call, TRBD1, is unchecked because there is no DNA. Germline V gene lookup returns CDR1 DFQATT and CDR2 SNEGSKA (reference sequence). CDR3 length: 15 residues. The CDR3 reads CSARTPGGANQPQHF.

This rearrangement joins TRBV5-1 to TRBJ1-5; TCRdb names TRBD1, which stays unverified in the absence of DNA. Per the germline V gene, CDR1 is SGHRS and CDR2 is YFSETQ. This CDR3 comprises 15 residues. The CDR3: CASSRAGQNNQPQHF.